This is a list of T cell receptor beta chains from one sample in a study of cytomegalovirus exposure and HLA in healthy donors. Profiling relied on immunoSEQ multiplex PCR, and the TCRdb table lists in-frame clones only, not all of them. The sample records roughly 330,000 clones, approximately 90% being singletons. Input material: PBMCs. Receptors originate from a woman aged 25 to 45 in good health and CMV-seropositive. The CDR3 runs from the conserved cysteine through the conserved F or W. Each record gives: clone size, V gene, D gene, J gene, CDR3 length, CDR3 DNA, CDR3 protein. D genes are given only for firm matches. For some rows the clone size is stated as once, few or many, or as a class when expanded; others skip it.

NA	TRBV30	NA	TRBJ2-7	11	TGTGCCCAGGGGCGGGGGTACGAGCAGTACTTC	CAQGRGYEQYF
NA	TRBV19	TRBD1	TRBJ2-7	15	TGTGCCAGTAGTCCACGACAGGGAAGAGTCTACGAGCAGTACTTC	CASSPRQGRVYEQYF
many	TRBV5-6	TRBD1	TRBJ1-5	15	TGTGCCAGCAGTTACCGGGACAGGCCCTATCAGCCCCAGCATTTT	CASSYRDRPYQPQHF
NA	TRBV27	NA	TRBJ1-4	15	TGTGCCAGCAGTTTTTCAGGGTGGACTAATGAAAAACTGTTTTTT	CASSFSGWTNEKLFF
NA	TRBV4-3	NA	TRBJ2-1	15	TGCGCCAGCAGCCAAGAGCTGGGCACCTACAATGAGCAGTTCTTC	CASSQELGTYNEQFF
NA	TRBV18	NA	TRBJ2-7	13	TGTGCCAGCTCACCACCGGGGGCGACTCTCTGGGTCTTC	CASSPPGATLWVF
once	TRBV11-3	TRBD1	TRBJ1-1	13	TGTGCCAGCAGCTTCGGGACAGGATCTGAAGCTTTCTTT	CASSFGTGSEAFF
NA	TRBV10-3	TRBD2	TRBJ2-7	14	TGTGCCATCAGTTATAGCGGGAGTGGGTACGAGCAGTACTTC	CAISYSGSGYEQYF
NA	TRBV27	NA	TRBJ1-1	13	TGTGCCAGCAGTTTAGGAACAGGGTCTGAAGCTTTCTTT	CASSLGTGSEAFF
NA	TRBV7-3	TRBD1	TRBJ1-2	14	TGTGCCAGCAGCAACGATGGGACAGGTGTAGGCTACACCTTC	CASSNDGTGVGYTF
NA	TRBV6-5	TRBD1	TRBJ2-1	14	TGTGCCAGCAGTTACTCGGACAGGACGGGTGAGCAGTTCTTC	CASSYSDRTGEQFF
few	TRBV19	NA	TRBJ1-5	14	TGTGCCAGTAGTATGGCCAGGGGAAGTCAGCCCCAGCATTTT	CASSMARGSQPQHF
few	TRBV9	NA	TRBJ1-2	13	TGTGCCAGCAGCCCAGACCGTAACTATGGCTACACCTTC	CASSPDRNYGYTF
NA	TRBV2	NA	TRBJ2-5	13	TGTGCCAGCAGCCGGGAGAACCAAGAGACCCAGTACTTC	CASSRENQETQYF
NA	TRBV5-1	NA	TRBJ2-7	13	TGCGCCAGCAGCTCTTCTAACCTCTACGAGCAGTACTTC	CASSSSNLYEQYF
NA	TRBV6-5	NA	TRBJ2-1	14	TGTGCCAGCAGTTACTCGACGACCTTCTCTGAGCAGTTCTTC	CASSYSTTFSEQFF
few	TRBV9	NA	TRBJ1-3	13	TGTGCCAGCAGCGTGGAAGCGCGAAACACCATATATTTT	CASSVEARNTIYF
NA	TRBV28	TRBD1	TRBJ1-4	13	TGTGCCAGCGGTAAGGGGGCTGAGGAAAAACTGTTTTTT	CASGKGAEEKLFF
NA	TRBV4-1	TRBD2	TRBJ2-7	13	TGCGCCAGCAGCCCGGGGGGCTCCTACGAGCAGTACTTC	CASSPGGSYEQYF
NA	TRBV9	TRBD2	TRBJ2-1	15	TGTGCCAGCAGCGTAAGGACTAGCGGATACAATGAGCAGTTCTTC	CASSVRTSGYNEQFF
NA	TRBV25-1	TRBD1	TRBJ2-5	16	TGTGCCAGCAGTGAATCCGACAGGGCGAGCGGCGAGACCCAGTACTTC	CASSESDRASGETQYF
NA	TRBV30	NA	TRBJ2-3	13	TGTGCCTGGAGGCCCGCACACACAGATACGCAGTATTTT	CAWRPAHTDTQYF
NA	TRBV7-8	NA	TRBJ1-5	11	TGTGCCAGCAGCTACAATCAGCCCCAGCATTTT	CASSYNQPQHF